These T cell receptor beta chains were read from a single sample in a study of early T cells in non-severe SARS-CoV-2 infection. TCRdb reanalysed the 5' RACE reads using MiXCR and keeps one entry per CDR3 protein. The profile shows around 25,000 distinct CDR3 sequences, 5.5% to 7% of them singletons. Sequenced: whole blood. The origin of the receptors is an adult who was a healthcare worker with PCR-confirmed SARS-CoV-2 infection or an uninfected control (not recorded which). Each CDR3 is given with its conserved first and last residue. The D gene is left open where the match is weak. Only some rows state a clone size, as once, few, many or a class for expanded clones.

clone_size | d_call | cdr3_length | j_call | v_call | cdr3_nt | cdr3_aa
. | . | 16 | TRBJ2-1 | TRBV4-1 | TGCGCCAGCAGCCCTGCCCCGAAGGGGATAGGCAATGAGCAGTTCTTC | CASSPAPKGIGNEQFF
. | TRBD1 | 15 | TRBJ1-4 | TRBV6-1 | TGTGCCAGCAGTGAGGCCACAGGGGGCAATGAAAAACTGTTTTTT | CASSEATGGNEKLFF
many | . | 12 | TRBJ2-7 | TRBV29-1 | TGCAGCGTTTCTGACACTGCCTACGAGCAGTACTTC | CSVSDTAYEQYF
. | TRBD1 | 15 | TRBJ2-4 | TRBV20-1 | TGCAGTGCTGAGGACAGGGGGTCGGCCAAAAACATTCAGTACTTC | CSAEDRGSAKNIQYF
few | TRBD1 | 13 | TRBJ1-2 | TRBV7-3 | TGTGCCAGCAGCCTGGGACAGGGGTATGGCTACACCTTC | CASSLGQGYGYTF
. | . | 16 | TRBJ2-1 | TRBV6-6 | TGTGCCAGCAGTTATGATCCGGGACGGGGACGGAATGAGCAGTTCTTC | CASSYDPGRGRNEQFF
many | TRBD2 | 19 | TRBJ2-3 | TRBV6-5 | TGTGCCAGCAGTTACGGGCTAGCGGGGGGGCCTAAGGGAACAGATACGCAGTATTTT | CASSYGLAGGPKGTDTQYF
many | TRBD2 | 14 | TRBJ2-7 | TRBV28 | TGTGCCAGTAGAAGCGGGGGGGCTAACTACGAGCAGTACTTC | CASRSGGANYEQYF
many | . | 14 | TRBJ1-2 | TRBV7-9 | TGTGCCAGCAGCTCCCAGGGAGGTAACTATGGCTACACCTTC | CASSSQGGNYGYTF
medium-sized | TRBD1 | 14 | TRBJ1-5 | TRBV27 | TGTGCCAGCAGTTTACAGGGGGACAATCAGCCCCAGCATTTT | CASSLQGDNQPQHF
medium-sized | . | 14 | TRBJ1-5 | TRBV4-1 | TGCGCCAGCAGCCAAGATGGGGTCCAGGGGCCCCAGCATTTT | CASSQDGVQGPQHF
many | TRBD1 | 13 | TRBJ1-1 | TRBV4-2 | TGTGCCAGCCAGACAGGGATGAACACTGAAGCTTTCTTT | CASQTGMNTEAFF
many | . | 17 | TRBJ1-6 | TRBV24-1 | TGTGCCACCAGTGACCACACTCAGGAGCCTGATAATTCACCCCTCCACTTT | CATSDHTQEPDNSPLHF